Here is one T cell receptor (beta chain) with its context. The data derive from a study of T cell changes during pregnancy in multiple sclerosis. Libraries were prepared by immunoSEQ multiplex PCR; TCRdb keeps only in-frame clonotypes and omits some of them. In the table there are roughly 61,000 clones, 85% to 90% of which are singletons. The CDR3 extends over 19 amino acids. Germline CDR1 MNHEY, CDR2 SMNVEV (reference sequence). V shed 8 bases, J shed 0 bases, and the junction held 16 bases outside the gene matches. The V gene is TRBV27, the J gene TRBJ2-3, with 11 bases that match TRBD1. The receptor was isolated from a female donor in good health, enrolled as a control in a pregnancy study. The sequences come from peripheral blood, collected in the first trimester of pregnancy. The CDR3 DNA sequence: TGTGCCAGCCATCCTCTACTCCGGGACAGGGGGTTCAGCACAGATACGCAGTATTTT. This gives the protein CASHPLLRDRGFSTDTQYF.